This T cell receptor beta chain was profiled in a study of OX40 agonist ivuxolimab in advanced cancers. As for the study in general: The diagnoses of dose-escalation patients were hepatocellular carcinoma, melanoma, renal cell or head and neck cancer. Whole-study findings and limits: Some patients without response likewise showed low normalized clonal expansion. The study found that CD8+ T cells averaged more expanded clones than CD4+.

Concerning this clone itself: Antigen: not known.

From germline, CDR1 is SGHNT and CDR2 YYREEE (reference sequence). This CDR3 has 13 amino acids. After removal of 7 bases from V and 13 bases from J, the junction contained 12 bases not matched to a gene. Sequencing was performed with immunoSEQ multiplex PCR; in TCRdb, only in-frame clones are kept and a portion is missing. The table shows approximately 57,000 clones, with 83% occurring only once. Patients who had autoimmune disease history or got systemic immunosuppression were left out. The receptor's source is an adult with an advanced solid tumor such as melanoma, head and neck, liver or kidney cancer. This specimen was CD4+ or CD8+ T cells sorted from blood, taken in a trial of the OX40 agonist ivuxolimab. This chain joins TRBV5-4 and TRBJ2-2; 8 nucleotides line up with TRBD1. The CDR3 nucleotides read TGTGCCAGCGGGCTTGACAGGGGAAGAGTGCTGTTTTTT. It translates to CASGLDRGRVLFF.